This T cell receptor beta chain was captured by sequencing in a study of blood T cell repertoires in COVID-19. This clone was observed a few times. TCRdb's table, derived via immunoSEQ multiplex PCR, lists solely in-frame clones and lacks some. The table lists approximately 290,000 clones, roughly 87% of them singletons, with 2% to 3% in the top ten. This CDR3 contains 20 residues. J was trimmed by 3 bases and V by 0 bases; bases with no gene match: 17. In germline, CDR1 is LGHDT, CDR2 YNNKEL (reference sequence). The clonotype comes from a man aged 18 to 30 with active or convalescent COVID-19. The material sequenced was peripheral blood. V gene TRBV3-1 (or the pseudogene TRBV3-2) combines with J gene TRBJ2-7; 10 bases match TRBD1. This CDR3 is CASSQDRATGGSKTFYEQYF. CDR3 nucleotides: TGTGCCAGCAGCCAAGATCGAGCGACAGGGGGCTCAAAAACTTTCTACGAGCAGTACTTC.